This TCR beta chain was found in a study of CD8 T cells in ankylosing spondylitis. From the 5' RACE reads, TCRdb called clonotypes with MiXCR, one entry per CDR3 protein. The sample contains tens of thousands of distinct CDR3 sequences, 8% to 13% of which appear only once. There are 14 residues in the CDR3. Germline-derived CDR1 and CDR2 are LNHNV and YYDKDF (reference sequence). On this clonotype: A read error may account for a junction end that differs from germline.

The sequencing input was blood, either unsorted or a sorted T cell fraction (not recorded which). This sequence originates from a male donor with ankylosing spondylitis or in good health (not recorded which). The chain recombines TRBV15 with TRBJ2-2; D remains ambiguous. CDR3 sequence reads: CATSGRFNTAELFF. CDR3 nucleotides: TGTGCCACCAGCGGTAGATTCAACACCGCGGAGCTGTTTTTT. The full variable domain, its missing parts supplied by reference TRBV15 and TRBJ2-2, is DAMVIQNPRYQVTQFGKPVTLSCSQTLNHNVMYWYQQKSSQAPKLLFHYYDKDFNNEADTPDNFQSRRPNTSFCFLDIRSPGLGDTAMYLCATSGRFNTAELFFGEGSRLTVL.